Following are 8 T cell receptor beta chains from one sample sequenced in a study of OX40 agonist ivuxolimab in advanced cancers. Only in-frame clones appear in the TCRdb table, and some are missing; sequencing was by immunoSEQ multiplex PCR. Among around 63,000 clones listed, approximately 91% were seen once. Sequenced material: CD4+ or CD8+ T cells sorted from blood, taken in a trial of the OX40 agonist ivuxolimab. These receptors came from an adult with an advanced solid tumor such as melanoma, head and neck, liver or kidney cancer.

Written as DNA, the CDR3 is TGTGCCATCAGTGAGTCGGAGTTCGTAAGTAATGAGCAGTTCTTC. Its protein is CAISESEFVSNEQFF. The chain links TRBV10-3 to TRBJ2-1, with D hard to call. V was clipped by 0 bases and J by 7 bases, with 13 bases between them. The CDR3 is made up of 15 amino acids. Germline-derived CDR1 and CDR2 are ENHRY and SYGVKD.

DNA of the CDR3: TGTGCCAGCAGCTTCGACAGGGCGAACACTGAAGCTTTCTTT. Translated: CASSFDRANTEAFF. This rearrangement joins TRBV7-2 to TRBJ1-1; 7 positions match TRBD1. The CDR3 is 14 residues long. CDR1 and CDR2 (germline): SGHTA, FQGNSA. With 3 bases clipped from V and 1 base from J, the junction kept 2 bases outside the gene matches.

This rearrangement joins TRBV19 to TRBJ1-1; D is undetermined. This CDR3 has 13 residues. Germline V gene sequence: CDR1 LNHDA, CDR2 SQIVND (reference sequence). V lost 3 bases to trimming and J lost 0 bases, with 5 bases between them. CDR3 coding DNA: TGTGCCAGTAGTATGAGGGTGAACACTGAAGCTTTCTTT. It specifies CASSMRVNTEAFF. The whole variable domain, filled in from reference TRBV19 and TRBJ1-1, reads DGGITQSPKYLFRKEGQNVTLSCEQNLNHDAMYWYRQDPGQGLRLIYYSQIVNDFQKGDIAEGYSVSREKKESFPLTVTSAQKNPTAFYLCASSMRVNTEAFFGQGTRLTVV.

This chain connects TRBV10-3 to TRBJ2-1; D remains ambiguous. Deletions cut 6 bases from V and 2 bases from J, with 11 bases between. CDR1 and CDR2 from the germline V gene are ENHRY and SYGVKD. The CDR3 consists of 14 residues. The DNA for the CDR3 is TGTGCCATCAGGGACGACCCGACCTACAATGAGCAGTTCTTC. Translated: CAIRDDPTYNEQFF.

V is TRBV29-1 and J is TRBJ2-1; D might be TRBD2 (6 bases). The CDR3 is made up of 15 amino acids. Trimming took 4 bases from V and 9 from J, leaving 22 bases between them. Germline V gene lookup returns CDR1 SQVTM and CDR2 ANQGSEA. The CDR3 sequence: CSVGVDWRDSVEQFF. Written as DNA, the CDR3 is TGCAGCGTTGGGGTCGATTGGAGGGATTCCGTTGAGCAGTTCTTC.

This clone was observed a handful of times. Relative to the germline gene, one junction end is altered; a read error may explain this. The rearrangement uses TRBV10-3 and TRBJ2-7; D may be TRBD1 (5 bases). In germline, CDR1 is ENHRY, CDR2 SYGVKD. CDR3 length: 11 residues. CDR3 DNA: TGTGCCATCAGTGAGTCGGACACTCCGCTCTTC. This encodes CAISESDTPLF.

The V and J genes are TRBV29-1 and TRBJ2-7; D is ambiguous. This CDR3 region has 12 residues. Trimming removed 7 bases from V and 3 bases from J, with 13 bases in between. CDR1 is SQVTM and CDR2 is ANQGSEA in the germline V gene. This CDR3 is CSAVGLRYEQYF. As DNA, the CDR3 is TGCAGCGCTGTGGGATTACGCTACGAGCAGTACTTC.

The chain employs TRBV12-5 and TRBJ2-7; D remains unclear. CDR1 is LGHNT and CDR2 is FRNRAP in the germline V gene. The V and J ends lost 6 bases and 6 bases respectively, with 9 bases between them. This CDR3 region has 11 residues. CDR3 bases: TGTGCTAGTGGGCTTGGATTCGAGCAGTACTTC. Translating gives CASGLGFEQYF.